Each of the 19 T cell receptor beta chains below was sequenced from the same sample in a study of T cells expressing NK-cell markers. TCRdb reprocessed the 5' RACE reads; each CDR3 protein has one entry and no DNA is given. Recorded for this sample: about 120,000 distinct CDR3 sequences. The specimen sequenced was blood T cells: a sorted CD56 or NKG2C T cell subset, CD4+ or CD8+ T cells, or bulk PBMC T cells (not recorded which). Receptors originate from a woman between 18 and 75 years old in good health.

The chain combines TRBV12-3 or TRBV12-4 with TRBJ1-5. The CDR3 runs to 14 residues. The CDR3 spells CASSEDGYNQPQHF.

The chain carries TRBV3-1 and TRBJ2-3; TCRdb's D call of TRBD2 is untestable without DNA. The germline V gene has CDR1 LGHDT and CDR2 YNNKEL (reference sequence). This CDR3 is built from 21 residues. The CDR3 region is CASSQVPQVAGGDISTDTQYF.

V is TRBV20-1 and J is TRBJ1-4; TCRdb proposes TRBD1, but this gene call is untestable without DNA. CDR3 size: 15 residues. Germline V gene data show CDR1 as DFQATT and CDR2 as SNEGSKA (reference sequence). CDR3 sequence reads: CSARDYRQGTGKLFF.

V gene TRBV7-9 combines with J gene TRBJ2-1; TCRdb reports TRBD2, a call that lacks DNA to check it against. This CDR3 comprises 13 residues. The germline V gene has CDR1 SEHNR and CDR2 FQNEAQ (reference sequence). This CDR3 is CASSLVGRDLEFF.

V usage is TRBV20-1 and J usage is TRBJ2-3; TCRdb gives TRBD2 as the D gene, but with no DNA this cannot be confirmed. Germline V gene data show CDR1 as DFQATT and CDR2 as SNEGSKA (reference sequence). The CDR3 contains 15 residues. The CDR3: CSAEASGSSTDTQYF.

The V and J genes are TRBV15 and TRBJ2-2; TCRdb lists TRBD1, though no DNA is available to test this call. Germline CDR1 reads LNHNV; CDR2 reads YYDKDF (reference sequence). The CDR3 spans 14 residues. The CDR3 protein is CATSTTGVAGELFF.

The V call is TRBV7-9, the J call TRBJ1-1. Germline loops: CDR1 SEHNR, CDR2 FQNEAQ (reference sequence). This CDR3 is 12 amino acids long. This chain's CDR3 is CASSVGDGEAFF.

This rearrangement joins TRBV4-2 to TRBJ1-4; absent DNA, TCRdb's TRBD1 call cannot be checked. The germline gives CDR1 LGHNA, CDR2 YNFKEQ. This CDR3 is built from 14 residues. CDR3 loop: CASSRGAGSEKLFF.

The V gene is TRBV12-3 or TRBV12-4, the J gene TRBJ2-1. The CDR3 covers 15 residues. The CDR3 region is CASSLELGSYNEQFF.

J is TRBJ2-1 and V is TRBV7-9; TCRdb outputs TRBD1, but without DNA this stays unchecked. The V gene's germline CDR1 is SEHNR and CDR2 FQNEAQ (reference sequence). There are 13 residues in the CDR3. This chain's CDR3 is CASSGLPDYEQFF. The variable domain in full, completed from reference TRBV7-9 and TRBJ2-1, reads DTGVSQNPRHKITKRGQNVTFRCDPISEHNRLYWYRQTLGQGPEFLTYFQNEAQLEKSRLLSDRFSAERPKGSFSTLEIQRTEQGDSAMYLCASSGLPDYEQFFGPGTRLTVL.

V and J are TRBV6-1 and TRBJ1-5; absent DNA, TCRdb's TRBD1 call cannot be checked. CDR1 and CDR2 from the germline V gene are MNHNS and SASEGT. This CDR3 is 19 amino acids long. Here the CDR3 reads CASSPSRPGQGLSNQPQHF.

The gene calls are TRBV29-1 and TRBJ2-1; no DNA is available, so the TRBD2 call from TCRdb remains unchecked. The CDR3 extends over 16 amino acids. Per germline, CDR1 SQVTM and CDR2 ANQGSEA. The CDR3 reads CSVAGVTSGSFYEQFF.

CDR3 amino acids: CASSLNGGPDTQYF. The chain joins TRBV7-6 to TRBJ2-3. The germline V gene has CDR1 SGHVS and CDR2 FNYEAQ. CDR3 length: 14 residues.

V usage is TRBV24-1 and J usage is TRBJ2-1; TCRdb names TRBD1, which stays unverified in the absence of DNA. Germline V CDR1 and CDR2: KGHDR, SFDVKD. CDR3 size: 16 residues. The CDR3 region is CATSEAGQGGYNEQFF.

The chain uses TRBV12-3 or TRBV12-4 and TRBJ2-1; TCRdb's D gene call, TRBD1, goes unchecked for lack of DNA. CDR3 size: 12 residues. The CDR3 loop is CASSPGPNEQFF.

The chain uses TRBV29-1 and TRBJ2-5; TCRdb reports TRBD2, a call that lacks DNA to check it against. Looked up from germline, CDR1 is SQVTM and CDR2 is ANQGSEA. The CDR3 covers 13 residues. The CDR3 sequence is CSVDASDQETQYF.

Considering frequency, this clonotype is medium-sized. This chain links TRBV10-2 with TRBJ1-3. Germline V gene sequence: CDR1 WSHSY, CDR2 SAAADI. The CDR3 has 14 amino acids. CDR3 amino acids: CASSEGLAGNTIYF.

The rearrangement uses TRBV6-1 and TRBJ1-1. The CDR3 length is 15 residues. Germline-derived CDR1 and CDR2 are MNHNS and SASEGT. The CDR3 loop is CASSDEMGDPESWIF.

The chain uses TRBV12-3 or TRBV12-4 and TRBJ2-3; the D call of TRBD1 rests on TCRdb alone, since no DNA is present to check it. This CDR3 is built from 15 residues. The CDR3: CASTLGSTSTDTQYF.